The 15 T cell receptor beta chains given below trace back to one sample, sequenced in a study of T cells after yellow fever vaccination (dated by TCRdb to between 2018 and 2020). This specimen's treatment or condition label, interpreted: live attenuated yellow fever vaccine strain. The library was built by means of 5' RACE. The sequencer listed for this sample is Illumina NovaSeq 6000. TCRdb trimmed the raw reads at Q25, called clones with MiXCR and kept productive beta chains. Merged by CDR3 protein, the rows form single entries marked with the most common genes and DNA. The sample data list approximately 450,000 distinct CDR3 sequences, and around 20% of these were observed just once. The biggest ten clones account for 15% to 20% of the sample. Sequenced here: PBMCs, sampled before the yellow fever booster vaccination. The source of these receptors is a man aged 18-30 years who received the YFV17D yellow fever vaccine.

The rearrangement uses TRBV29-1 and TRBJ2-1, with D possibly being TRBD1 or TRBD2 (5 bases each). This CDR3 is 13 amino acids long. The germline CDR1 and CDR2 sequences are SQVTM and ANQGSEA. V was cut by 6 bases and J by 0 bases, with 9 bases left in between. The CDR3 loop reads CSVGVSSYNEQFF. The DNA for the CDR3 is TGCAGCGTGGGGGTTAGCTCCTACAATGAGCAGTTCTTC.

The genes are TRBV20-1 and TRBJ1-2; D is uncertain. The length of the CDR3 is 17 residues. The germline CDR1 and CDR2 sequences are DFQATT and SNEGSKA (reference sequence). Between the trimmed V and J ends, which lost 1 base and 2 bases, there was a span of 20 bases. This chain's CDR3 is CSARVHEGREWNYGYTF. The CDR3 region has the DNA TGCAGTGCTAGAGTTCATGAAGGAAGGGAGTGGAACTATGGCTACACCTTC.

A few counts support this clonotype. V is TRBV7-9 and J is TRBJ2-2; D gene unclear. V lost 5 bases and J 3 bases, leaving 13 bases between the germline ends. Germline lookup yields CDR1 SEHNR and CDR2 FQNEAQ (reference sequence). This CDR3 has 15 amino acids. Here the CDR3 DNA reads TGTGCCAGCAGCAGACCCGCTACGGACACCGGGGAGCTGTTTTTT. Its protein product is CASSRPATDTGELFF. Together with reference TRBV7-9 and TRBJ2-2, the CDR3 gives the full variable domain: DTGVSQNPRHKITKRGQNVTFRCDPISEHNRLYWYRQTLGQGPEFLTYFQNEAQLEKSRLLSDRFSAERPKGSFSTLEIQRTEQGDSAMYLCASSRPATDTGELFFGEGSRLTVL.

This chain joins TRBV20-1 and TRBJ1-4, with D perhaps TRBD1 (5 bases). The length of the CDR3 is 15 residues. Trimming left V 2 bases short and J 8 bases short, with 18 bases between. Germline V gives CDR1 DFQATT, CDR2 SNEGSKA (reference sequence). CDR3 sequence: CSARLFGGREEKLFF. The CDR3 coding sequence is TGCAGTGCTAGACTCTTTGGGGGAAGGGAGGAAAAACTGTTTTTT.

The rearrangement joins TRBV20-1 to TRBJ2-7; D might be TRBD2 (5 bases). CDR3 length equals 13 residues. The germline V gene encodes CDR1 DFQATT and CDR2 SNEGSKA (reference sequence). V was pared by 1 base and J by 3 bases, with 10 bases between. CDR3 protein: CSARGTLLYEQYV. The CDR3 bases are TGCAGTGCTAGAGGGACTCTACTCTACGAGCAGTACGTC.

This clonotype turned up a few times. This sequence joins TRBV7-2 and TRBJ1-5, with TRBD1 matching 8 bases. There are 14 residues in the CDR3. Per germline, CDR1 SGHTA and CDR2 FQGNSA. J was trimmed by 5 bases and V by 4 bases; bases with no gene match: 4. The chain's CDR3 is CASSSQGVDQPQHF. Written as DNA, the CDR3 is TGTGCCAGCAGCTCACAGGGGGTGGATCAGCCCCAGCATTTT.

This chain uses TRBV6-5 with TRBJ2-3, with unresolved D. CDR1 is MNHEY, CDR2 SVGAGI, per germline. The length of the CDR3 is 13 residues. Trimming stripped 4 bases from V and 2 bases from J, with 7 bases between. The CDR3 DNA reads as TGTGCCAGCAGTTTCGTGGCCACAGATACGCAGTATTTT. Translation gives CASSFVATDTQYF.

The V gene is TRBV7-9, the J gene TRBJ2-2; no clear D gene. Per the germline V gene, CDR1 is SEHNR and CDR2 is FQNEAQ (reference sequence). The germline V and J ends were trimmed by 1 base and 2 bases, with 5 bases remaining between them. This CDR3 comprises 14 residues. The CDR3 DNA reads TGTGCCAGCAGCTTAGGATTTAACACCGGGGAGCTGTTTTTT. This gives the protein CASSLGFNTGELFF.

Points on this clonotype: At one boundary the junction diverges from the germline segment, which might be a read error. The V call is TRBV6-5, the J call TRBJ1-1; perhaps TRBD1 as D (6 bases). Germline CDR1 MNHEY, CDR2 SVGAGI. This CDR3 spans 16 amino acids. CDR3 DNA: TGTGCCAGCAGTCCCCTCGGAGGGGGGGGCCTCACTGAATCTTTCTTT. This codes for CASSPLGGGGLTESFF.

This clonotype has a handful of counts. This rearrangement joins TRBV4-3 to TRBJ2-1; the D is unclear. This CDR3 spans 18 amino acids. The ends were cut back, 0 bases at V and 11 bases at J, with 26 bases in the middle. The germline gives CDR1 LGHNA, CDR2 YSLEER. This chain's CDR3 is CASSQDPYTASTLGKQFF. As DNA, the CDR3 is TGCGCCAGCAGCCAAGATCCGTACACGGCCTCAACCCTCGGAAAGCAGTTCTTC.

The chain has TRBV15 and TRBJ2-6; D unresolved. Germline lookup yields CDR1 LNHNV and CDR2 YYDKDF (reference sequence). V lost 1 base, J lost 1 base, and 8 bases lay in between. The CDR3 loop spans 16 amino acids. DNA of the CDR3: TGTGCCACCAGCAGAGTTGGCCGTTCTGGGGCCAACGTCCTGACTTTC. It is translated as CATSRVGRSGANVLTF.

This clonotype has a handful of counts. The chain carries TRBV9 and TRBJ2-3, with 10 nucleotides matching TRBD1. Germline V gene sequence: CDR1 SGDLS, CDR2 YYNGEE. The CDR3 has 16 residues. After removal of 4 bases from V and 0 bases from J, the junction contained 5 bases not matched to a gene. In nucleotides, the CDR3 is TGTGCCAGCAGCATGGGACAGGGGACTAGCACAGATACGCAGTATTTT. It yields the protein CASSMGQGTSTDTQYF.

This clonotype was observed a handful of times. CDR3 sequence reads: CASSLLGALYEQYF. CDR3 in DNA: TGTGCCAGCAGCTTGCTCGGGGCCTTATACGAGCAGTACTTC. The J gene is TRBJ2-7, the V gene TRBV5-6; D possibly uses TRBD1 or TRBD2 (5 bases each). V lost 1 base to trimming and J lost 4 bases, with 12 bases between them. Germline V CDR1 and CDR2: SGHDT, YYEEEE. This CDR3 contains 14 residues.

The chain has TRBV5-1 and TRBJ2-1; 9 nucleotides match TRBD2. This CDR3 spans 18 amino acids. The J segment lost 0 bases and the V segment lost 0 bases, leaving 7 bases of the junction unmatched. CDR1 and CDR2 from the germline V gene are SGHRS and YFSETQ. The CDR3 loop is CASSLGTSSGASYNEQFF. The DNA of the CDR3 is TGCGCCAGCAGCTTGGGGACCTCTAGCGGGGCCTCCTACAATGAGCAGTTCTTC.

This clonotype was seen only once. The chain uses TRBV5-4 and TRBJ2-7; a possible D gene is TRBD2 (6 bases). The CDR3 covers 13 residues. CDR1 is SGHNT and CDR2 is YYREEE in the germline V gene (reference sequence). V was cut by 6 bases and J by 6 bases, with 16 bases left in between. CDR3 coding DNA: TGTGCCAGCACCTCGGGGGTCTCGGGCGAGCAGTACTTC. Translation gives CASTSGVSGEQYF.